The present TCR beta chain was sequenced within a study of CD8 T cells in ankylosing spondylitis. Study-wide points: Several highly homologous variants formed a TCR beta motif that appeared characteristic of ankylosing spondylitis blood. The study looked at matched synovial fluid samples from ankylosing spondylitis patients. Disease-linked clones were reported to be significantly enriched there. Past research had described some motif variants in reactive arthritis synovial fluid and blood. Disease-linked clones bore a CD8+ phenotype and were relatively rare in peripheral blood.

Trimming pared 3 bases from V and 1 base from J, leaving 6 bases between. This CDR3 region has 13 residues. Germline lookup yields CDR1 LNHNV and CDR2 YYDKDF (reference sequence). In making TCR beta libraries, quantitative 5'-RACE with molecular barcodes was used. TCRdb independently ran MiXCR on the 5' RACE reads; one entry per CDR3 protein. The repertoire includes approximately 440,000 distinct CDR3 sequences, 17% of them detected once, and 0.85% to 1.3% sits in the top ten. With respect to this clonotype: Its antigen is still unknown.

This receptor was obtained from a male donor with ankylosing spondylitis. The source material was blood, either unsorted or a sorted T cell fraction (not recorded which). The V call is TRBV15, the J call TRBJ2-5, with D unresolved. CDR3 nucleotides: TGTGCCACCAGCAGCGTGCTCCAAGAGACCCAGTACTTC. This codes for CATSSVLQETQYF.